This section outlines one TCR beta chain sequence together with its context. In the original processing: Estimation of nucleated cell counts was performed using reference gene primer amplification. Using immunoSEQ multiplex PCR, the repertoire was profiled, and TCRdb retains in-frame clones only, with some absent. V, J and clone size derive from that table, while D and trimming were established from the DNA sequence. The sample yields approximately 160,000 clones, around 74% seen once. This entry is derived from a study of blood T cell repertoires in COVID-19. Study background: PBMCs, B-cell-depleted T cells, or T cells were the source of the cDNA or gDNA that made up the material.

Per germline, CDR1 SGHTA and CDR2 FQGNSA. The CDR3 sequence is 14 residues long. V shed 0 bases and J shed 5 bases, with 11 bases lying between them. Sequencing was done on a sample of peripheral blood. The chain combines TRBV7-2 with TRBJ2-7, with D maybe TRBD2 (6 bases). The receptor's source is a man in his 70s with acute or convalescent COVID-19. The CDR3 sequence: CASSLARGTNEQYF. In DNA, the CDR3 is TGTGCCAGCAGCTTAGCGCGCGGGACGAACGAGCAGTACTTC.